The rows below give T cell receptor beta chains drawn from one sample of a study of blood T cell repertoires in COVID-19. Repertoires were generated with immunoSEQ multiplex PCR, while TCRdb's copy carries only in-frame clones and drops some. Of around 63,000 clones in the sample, around 80% were seen once. The sequenced sample was peripheral blood. Receptor source: a man aged 60-69 years with acute or convalescent COVID-19. CDR3s include the opening cysteine and the closing phenylalanine or tryptophan. Each record gives: V gene, clone size, J gene, D gene, CDR3 protein, CDR3 DNA. D genes are given only for firm matches. The listing skips clone size in some rows; elsewhere it reads once, few, many or a size class.

V: TRBV12-3/TRBV12-4; size: -; J: TRBJ1-1; D: -; CDR3: CASSFSGNTEAFF; DNA: TGTGCCAGCAGTTTCAGCGGGAACACTGAAGCTTTCTTT
V: TRBV6-6; size: -; J: TRBJ1-5; D: -; CDR3: CASSPIRAGIGNQPQHF; DNA: TGTGCCAGCAGTCCCATCAGGGCAGGGATCGGGAATCAGCCCCAGCATTTT
V: TRBV3-1/TRBV3-2; size: few; J: TRBJ1-5; D: -; CDR3: CASSQGTGGNQPQHF; DNA: TGTGCCAGCAGCCAAGGCACGGGGGGCAATCAGCCCCAGCATTTT
V: TRBV4-2; size: -; J: TRBJ2-7; D: TRBD2; CDR3: CASSLEAGGPYEQYF; DNA: TGTGCCAGCAGCCTAGAGGCGGGGGGCCCCTACGAGCAGTACTTC
V: TRBV27; size: -; J: TRBJ2-5; D: -; CDR3: CASSSGTFAGLYQETQYF; DNA: TGTGCCAGCAGTTCTGGGACTTTCGCGGGGCTTTACCAAGAGACCCAGTACTTC
V: TRBV9; size: few; J: TRBJ1-2; D: -; CDR3: CASSVRQGSYTF; DNA: TGTGCCAGCAGCGTAAGGCAGGGTAGCTACACCTTC
V: TRBV28; size: -; J: TRBJ2-6; D: -; CDR3: CASTSGRYGANVLTF; DNA: TGTGCCTCAACCTCAGGGAGGTATGGGGCCAACGTCCTGACTTTC
V: TRBV5-1; size: -; J: TRBJ2-7; D: TRBD1; CDR3: CASSPDREKLSYEQYF; DNA: TGCGCCAGCAGCCCGGACAGGGAAAAATTATCCTACGAGCAGTACTTC
V: TRBV5-8; size: -; J: TRBJ2-3; D: TRBD1; CDR3: CASSSGDRVDPQYF; DNA: TGTGCCAGCAGCTCGGGGGACAGGGTAGATCCTCAGTATTTT
V: TRBV12-2; size: -; J: TRBJ2-3; D: -; CDR3: CASRLDPGTDTQYF; DNA: TGTGCAAGTCGCTTAGACCCGGGGACAGATACGCAGTATTTT
V: TRBV3-1/TRBV3-2; size: -; J: TRBJ2-3; D: TRBD1; CDR3: CASTIQGAQTDTQYF; DNA: TGTGCCAGCACCATACAGGGGGCTCAGACAGATACGCAGTATTTT
V: TRBV11-1; size: -; J: TRBJ2-1; D: TRBD2; CDR3: CASSSLSGGGEQFF; DNA: TGTGCCAGCAGCTCCCTGAGCGGGGGCGGTGAGCAGTTCTTC
V: TRBV7-9; size: few; J: TRBJ1-6; D: -; CDR3: CASGQVGPLHF; DNA: TGTGCCAGCGGCCAGGTCGGACCCCTCCACTTT
V: TRBV9; size: -; J: TRBJ1-6; D: TRBD1; CDR3: CASSVEQGARSPLHF; DNA: TGTGCCAGCAGCGTAGAACAGGGGGCTCGGTCACCCCTCCACTTT
V: TRBV2; size: -; J: TRBJ2-1; D: TRBD2; CDR3: CASSDSGGAYNEQFF; DNA: TGTGCCAGCTCCGACAGCGGGGGTGCCTACAATGAGCAGTTCTTC
V: TRBV3-1/TRBV3-2; size: -; J: TRBJ2-5; D: -; CDR3: CASSQGPETQYF; DNA: TGTGCCAGCAGCCAGGGGCCAGAGACCCAGTACTTC
V: TRBV6-5; size: -; J: TRBJ2-7; D: -; CDR3: CASSYSKQGTYEQYF; DNA: TGTGCCAGCAGTTACTCGAAACAGGGAACCTACGAGCAGTACTTC
V: TRBV2; size: -; J: TRBJ2-5; D: TRBD1; CDR3: CASSEGDRLRETQYF; DNA: TGTGCCAGCAGTGAAGGGGACAGGCTTAGGGAGACCCAGTACTTC
V: TRBV2; size: -; J: TRBJ2-1; D: TRBD2; CDR3: CASSEVLAGEQFF; DNA: TGTGCCAGCAGTGAAGTCCTAGCGGGTGAGCAGTTCTTC
V: TRBV5-4; size: -; J: TRBJ1-2; D: -; CDR3: CASSPQVALGGYTF; DNA: TGTGCCAGCAGCCCGCAGGTCGCCCTCGGCGGCTACACCTTC
V: TRBV6-5; size: few; J: TRBJ2-7; D: TRBD1; CDR3: CASSSRTGNFFF; DNA: TGTGCCAGCAGTTCACGGACAGGGAACTTTTTCTTC
V: TRBV6-5; size: -; J: TRBJ1-2; D: -; CDR3: CASSPDSLLPYGTF; DNA: TGTGCCAGCAGTCCCGACAGCCTTTTGCCATATGGGACCTTC
V: TRBV21-1; size: -; J: TRBJ1-2; D: -; CDR3: CASREGYTF; DNA: TGTGCCAGCAGGGAGGGCTACACCTTC
V: TRBV18; size: -; J: TRBJ1-6; D: -; CDR3: CASSSNRDNSPLHF; DNA: TGTGCCAGCTCCTCAAATCGGGATAATTCACCCCTCCACTTT
V: TRBV5-1; size: -; J: TRBJ2-7; D: -; CDR3: CASSVDRIYYEQYF; DNA: TGCGCCAGCAGCGTAGACAGGATTTACTACGAGCAGTACTTC
V: TRBV28; size: -; J: TRBJ1-5; D: -; CDR3: CASRGGENQPQHF; DNA: TGTGCCAGCAGGGGGGGGGAAAATCAGCCCCAGCATTTT
V: TRBV18; size: few; J: TRBJ2-5; D: -; CDR3: CASSREETQYF; DNA: TGTGCCAGCTCGCGCGAAGAGACCCAGTACTTC
V: TRBV28; size: once; J: TRBJ1-2; D: -; CDR3: CASRPILRGPNYGYTF; DNA: TGTGCCAGCAGGCCTATACTCAGGGGTCCTAACTATGGCTACACCTTC
V: TRBV7-7; size: few; J: TRBJ2-1; D: TRBD2; CDR3: CASSFERGEYNEQFF; DNA: TGTGCTAGCAGCTTCGAGCGGGGGGAATACAATGAGCAGTTCTTC
V: TRBV10-3; size: few; J: TRBJ1-1; D: -; CDR3: CAINQGNTEAFF; DNA: TGTGCCATCAATCAGGGGAACACTGAAGCTTTCTTT
V: TRBV19; size: few; J: TRBJ1-2; D: TRBD1; CDR3: CASSIPGQNYGYTF; DNA: TGTGCCAGTAGTATCCCGGGACAGAACTATGGCTACACCTTC
V: TRBV2; size: -; J: TRBJ2-5; D: -; CDR3: CASSEWDSGETQYF; DNA: TGTGCCAGCAGTGAATGGGATTCGGGGGAGACCCAGTACTTC
V: TRBV2; size: -; J: TRBJ2-7; D: -; CDR3: CASSDRPGYEQYF; DNA: TGTGCCAGCAGTGATCGGCCGGGCTACGAGCAGTACTTC
V: TRBV5-4; size: -; J: TRBJ2-5; D: -; CDR3: CASSSQDSSQETQYF; DNA: TGTGCCAGCAGCTCACAGGACAGTTCACAAGAGACCCAGTACTTC
V: TRBV6-5; size: -; J: TRBJ2-7; D: -; CDR3: CASRIDSSYEQYF; DNA: TGTGCCAGCAGGATAGACAGCTCCTACGAGCAGTACTTC